This T cell receptor (beta chain) stems from a study of blood T cell repertoires in COVID-19. At the level of the study: Italy, Spain and the United States were the sources of the convalescent and acute COVID-19 samples. The analysed material was cDNA or gDNA that came from T cells, B-cell-depleted T cells, or PBMCs.

Original handling: For nucleated cells, counts were estimated from reference gene primer amplification. Using immunoSEQ multiplex PCR, the repertoire was profiled, and TCRdb retains in-frame clones only, with some absent. V and J calls and clone size are copied from that table; D and trimming were computed from the DNA. In the table there are approximately 60,000 clones, around 80% of which are singletons. CDR1 and CDR2 (germline): SNHLY, FYNNEI. The CDR3 totals 14 residues. V lost 6 bases, J lost 0 bases, and 12 bases lay in between. What was sequenced was peripheral blood. This TCR derives from a man in his 60s with acute or convalescent COVID-19. The chain couples TRBV2 to TRBJ2-7; no definite D call. CDR3 coding DNA: TGTGCCAGCAGGGTAGACAACGTCTCCTACGAGCAGTACTTC. Protein: CASRVDNVSYEQYF. Full variable domain (remainder filled in from reference TRBV2 and TRBJ2-7): EPEVTQTPSHQVTQMGQEVILRCVPISNHLYFYWYRQILGQKVEFLVSFYNNEISEKSEIFDDQFSVERPDGSNFTLKIRSTKLEDSAMYFCASRVDNVSYEQYFGPGTRLTVT.